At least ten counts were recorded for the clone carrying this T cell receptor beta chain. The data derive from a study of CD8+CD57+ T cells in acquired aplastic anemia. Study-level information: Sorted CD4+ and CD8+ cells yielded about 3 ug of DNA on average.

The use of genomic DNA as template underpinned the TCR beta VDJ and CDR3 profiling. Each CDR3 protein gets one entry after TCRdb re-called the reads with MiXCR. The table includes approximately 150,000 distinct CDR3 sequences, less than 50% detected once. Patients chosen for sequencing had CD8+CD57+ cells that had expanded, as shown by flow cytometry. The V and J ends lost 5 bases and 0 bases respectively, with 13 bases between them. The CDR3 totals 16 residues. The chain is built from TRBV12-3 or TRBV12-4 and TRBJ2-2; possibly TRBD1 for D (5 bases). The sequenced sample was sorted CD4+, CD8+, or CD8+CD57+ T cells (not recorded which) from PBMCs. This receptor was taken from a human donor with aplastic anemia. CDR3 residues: CASSLYRQTNTGELFF. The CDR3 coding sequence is TGTGCCAGCAGTCTCTATAGACAGACGAACACCGGGGAGCTGTTTTTT.